This paragraph reports one T cell receptor beta chain. Repertoires were generated with immunoSEQ multiplex PCR, while TCRdb's copy carries only in-frame clones and drops some. Counted here are around 200,000 clones, about 93% occurring once; the ten biggest clones make up more than 1.2%. The data belong to a study of control samples from healthy donors and cancer patients. V shed 4 bases, J shed 4 bases, and the junction held 7 bases outside the gene matches. The CDR3 runs to 16 residues. Germline-derived CDR1 and CDR2 are SGHNT and YENEEA. The chain couples TRBV11-3 to TRBJ2-1; 10 nucleotides align to TRBD1. The sample consisted of blood. This clonotype was sampled from a young man in good health. CDR3 in DNA: TGTGCCAGCAGCTCCCGAGGGACAGGGGTGTACAATGAGCAGTTCTTC. Translation: CASSSRGTGVYNEQFF.